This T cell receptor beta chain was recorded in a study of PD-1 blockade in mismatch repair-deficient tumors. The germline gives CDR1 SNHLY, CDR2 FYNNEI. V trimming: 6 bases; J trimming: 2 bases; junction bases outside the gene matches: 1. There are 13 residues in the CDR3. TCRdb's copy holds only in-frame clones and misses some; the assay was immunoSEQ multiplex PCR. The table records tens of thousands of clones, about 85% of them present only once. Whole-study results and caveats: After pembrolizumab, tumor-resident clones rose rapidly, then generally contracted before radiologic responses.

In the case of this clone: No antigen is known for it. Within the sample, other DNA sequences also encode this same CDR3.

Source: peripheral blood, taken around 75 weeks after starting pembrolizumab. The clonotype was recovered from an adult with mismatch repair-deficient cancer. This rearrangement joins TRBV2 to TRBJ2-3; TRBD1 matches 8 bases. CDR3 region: CASRTGATDTQYF. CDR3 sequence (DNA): TGTGCCAGCAGGACAGGGGCCACAGATACGCAGTATTTT. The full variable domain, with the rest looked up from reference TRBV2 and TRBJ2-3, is EPEVTQTPSHQVTQMGQEVILRCVPISNHLYFYWYRQILGQKVEFLVSFYNNEISEKSEIFDDQFSVERPDGSNFTLKIRSTKLEDSAMYFCASRTGATDTQYFGPGTRLTVL.